The rows below give T cell receptor beta chains drawn from one sample of a study of blood T cell repertoires in COVID-19. Sequencing used immunoSEQ multiplex PCR; TCRdb keeps in-frame clones, though not all of them. This sample carries about 97,000 clones, about 85% of them seen once, and the ten largest clones take over 2%. The specimen sequenced was peripheral blood. The receptors come from a man in his forties or fifties with active COVID-19. The CDR3 runs from the conserved cysteine through the conserved F or W. A D gene is named only where the DNA matches it firmly. Clone size is stated in some rows and not others, as once, few, many or a class when expanded.

TRBV9	TRBJ2-5	16	TRBD2	.	TGTGCCAGCAGCTCCCGTGGCGGGGGGGCCCGGGAGACCCAGTACTTC	CASSSRGGGARETQYF
TRBV18	TRBJ2-1	15	.	once	TGTGCCACCACTGTGTGGGGGGTTGAGGACAATGAGCAGTTCTTC	CATTVWGVEDNEQFF
TRBV7-2	TRBJ1-5	14	TRBD1	.	TGTGCCAGCAGCGCTCTACAGGGGAATCAGCCCCAGCATTTT	CASSALQGNQPQHF
TRBV6-6	TRBJ1-2	14	.	.	TGTGCCAGCAGTTACCGGACAGCTAACTATGGCTACACCTTC	CASSYRTANYGYTF
TRBV5-6	TRBJ2-1	12	.	.	TGTGCCAGCACTCAACTCAACAATGAGCAGTTCTTC	CASTQLNNEQFF
TRBV19	TRBJ2-5	16	TRBD1	.	TGTGCCAGTAGTACCCTGACAGGGGGTACTGGGAAGACCCAGTACTTC	CASSTLTGGTGKTQYF
TRBV20-1	TRBJ1-2	11	.	.	TGCAGTGCCCGGTCGGGCTATGGCTACACCTTC	CSARSGYGYTF
TRBV11-2	TRBJ2-3	11	.	.	TGTGCCAGCATGAGCGGTGGGACGCAGTATTTT	CASMSGGTQYF
TRBV5-1	TRBJ1-3	15	.	.	TGCGCCAGCAGCTATTACGCCGGGACAGGAAACACCATATATTTT	CASSYYAGTGNTIYF
TRBV27	TRBJ2-1	12	.	.	TGTGCCAACAACTCTCTGGGGGGTGAGCAGTTCTTC	CANNSLGGEQFF
TRBV19	TRBJ1-2	15	TRBD1	.	TGTGCCAGTAGTATAAAGGGGGCAGGTCTCTATGGCTACACCTTC	CASSIKGAGLYGYTF
TRBV15	TRBJ2-4	12	.	.	TGTGCCACCAAGGGGCCCGGGAACATTCAGTACTTC	CATKGPGNIQYF
TRBV7-8	TRBJ1-5	17	.	.	TGTGCCAGCAGCTCCGCCCGATGGAGGGAGTTTAATCAGCCCCAGCATTTT	CASSSARWREFNQPQHF
TRBV5-4	TRBJ2-1	13	.	.	TGTGCCAGCAGCCCGGGAGCCTACAATGAGCAGTTCTTC	CASSPGAYNEQFF
TRBV5-6	TRBJ2-6	18	TRBD1	.	TGTGCCAGCAGCTTTTTCGGGACAGGGTTGGGAGGGGCCAACGTCCTGACTTTC	CASSFFGTGLGGANVLTF
TRBV2	TRBJ1-2	15	.	once	TGTGCCAGCAGGAACGCGAGGGCAGGGGCCGGTGGCTACACCTTC	CASRNARAGAGGYTF
TRBV4-3	TRBJ2-5	17	.	.	TGCGCCAGCAGCCAGGCTGGGTTGAGGGCTACGGGAGAGACCCAGTACTTC	CASSQAGLRATGETQYF
TRBV6-5	TRBJ2-2	14	.	.	TGTGCCAGCACCCGCGGGGGCAGGTCCGGGGAGCTGTTTTTT	CASTRGGRSGELFF
TRBV7-5	TRBJ1-4	15	.	.	TGTGCCAGAAGCCTAAAAACCATGGGCGAGGAAAAACTGTTTTTT	CARSLKTMGEEKLFF
TRBV7-6	TRBJ2-3	17	.	.	TGTGCCAGCAGCTTAGGTCCCAGGGGTGGATTGAAAGATACGCAGTATTTT	CASSLGPRGGLKDTQYF
TRBV9	TRBJ1-2	13	TRBD1	.	TGTGCCAGCAGCCTGGGACAGACCTATGGCTACACCTTC	CASSLGQTYGYTF
TRBV6-2/TRBV6-3	TRBJ1-5	17	.	few	TGTGCCAGCAGTTGGTCGCAGGGTCTTGTTTACGGTCAGCCCCAGCATTTT	CASSWSQGLVYGQPQHF
TRBV5-1	TRBJ2-7	15	TRBD2	.	TGCGCCAGCAGCTCATTAGCGGGGGGAGACTACGAGCAGTACTTC	CASSSLAGGDYEQYF
TRBV5-8	TRBJ1-1	14	.	.	TGTGCCAGCAGCCCCGACTGGAGGAACACTGAAGCTTTCTTT	CASSPDWRNTEAFF
TRBV5-1	TRBJ2-3	14	TRBD2	.	TGCGCCAGCAGCGGTGGGAGGGGAGCAGATACGCAGTATTTT	CASSGGRGADTQYF
TRBV4-1	TRBJ2-1	13	.	few	TGCGCCAGCAGCCTACTGATAGACAATGAGCAGTTCTTC	CASSLLIDNEQFF
TRBV2	TRBJ1-2	14	TRBD1	.	TGTGCCAGCAGTACCAGACAGGGGGGGTATGGCTACACCTTC	CASSTRQGGYGYTF
TRBV14	TRBJ2-7	15	TRBD2	.	TGTGCCAGCAGCCGACTAACTAGCGGGGCCCACGAGCAGTACTTC	CASSRLTSGAHEQYF
TRBV4-3	TRBJ1-2	15	.	.	TGCGCCAGCAGCCAAGGTCGTTCCACGGTCACTGGCTACACCTTC	CASSQGRSTVTGYTF
TRBV20-1	TRBJ1-5	14	.	.	TGCAGTGCTAGTTCCGGGGAGCGCAATCAGCCCCAGCATTTT	CSASSGERNQPQHF
TRBV16	TRBJ1-1	12	TRBD1	.	TGTGCCAGCAGCCCGGGGACAGGTGAAGCTTTCTTT	CASSPGTGEAFF
TRBV12-3/TRBV12-4	TRBJ1-3	12	.	few	TGTGCCAGCAAGCGCTCTGGAAACACCATATATTTT	CASKRSGNTIYF
TRBV3-1/TRBV3-2	TRBJ2-1	16	TRBD2	.	TGTGCCAGCAGCCATCGGGGGGGGGTTGTCTACAATGAGCAGTTCTTC	CASSHRGGVVYNEQFF
TRBV25-1	TRBJ1-2	12	.	.	TGTGCCAGCAGGGACAGCCACTATGGCTACACCTTC	CASRDSHYGYTF
TRBV28	TRBJ1-1	14	TRBD1	.	TGTGCCAGCAGTTCGACAGGGAAGAACACTGAAGCTTTCTTT	CASSSTGKNTEAFF
TRBV3-1/TRBV3-2	TRBJ2-7	16	TRBD1	.	TGTGCCAGCAGCCAAGAAGGGACAGGGTGGTCTCGCGAGCAGTACTTC	CASSQEGTGWSREQYF
TRBV11-2	TRBJ1-2	13	.	.	TGTGCCAGCAGCTTAGCCGACCTGGGCAGCTACACCTTC	CASSLADLGSYTF
TRBV15	TRBJ2-5	18	TRBD2	.	TGTGCCACCAGCAGAGCCAAGCGGGGGGGCCCTTACCAAGAGACCCAGTACTTC	CATSRAKRGGPYQETQYF
TRBV5-1	TRBJ1-2	14	.	.	TGCGCCAGCAGCTTGGCCCTGGCAGACTATGGCTACACCTTC	CASSLALADYGYTF